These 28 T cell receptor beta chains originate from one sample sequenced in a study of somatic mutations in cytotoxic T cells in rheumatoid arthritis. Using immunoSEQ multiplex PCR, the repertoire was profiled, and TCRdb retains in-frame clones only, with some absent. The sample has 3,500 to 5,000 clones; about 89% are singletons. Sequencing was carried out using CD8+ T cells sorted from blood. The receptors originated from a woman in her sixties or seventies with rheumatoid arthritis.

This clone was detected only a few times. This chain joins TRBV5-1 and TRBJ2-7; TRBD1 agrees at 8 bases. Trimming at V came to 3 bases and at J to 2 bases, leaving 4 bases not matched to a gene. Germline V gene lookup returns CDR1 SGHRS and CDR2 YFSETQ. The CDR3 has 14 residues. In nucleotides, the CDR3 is TGCGCCAGCAGCTACACAGGGGGTACCTACGAGCAGTACTTC. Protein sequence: CASSYTGGTYEQYF.

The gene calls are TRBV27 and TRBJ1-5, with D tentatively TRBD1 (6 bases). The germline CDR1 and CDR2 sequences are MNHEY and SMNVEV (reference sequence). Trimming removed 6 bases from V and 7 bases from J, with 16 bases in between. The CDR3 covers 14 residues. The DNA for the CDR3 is TGTGCCAGCAGCCAGGAAGGGGGTTCGCAGCCCCAGCATTTT. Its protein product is CASSQEGGSQPQHF.

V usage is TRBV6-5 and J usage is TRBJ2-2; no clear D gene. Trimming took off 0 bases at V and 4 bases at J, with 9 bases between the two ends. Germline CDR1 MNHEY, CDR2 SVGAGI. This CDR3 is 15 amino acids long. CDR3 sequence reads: CASSYSAKTTGELFF. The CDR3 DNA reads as TGTGCCAGCAGTTACTCCGCGAAAACCACCGGGGAGCTGTTTTTT.

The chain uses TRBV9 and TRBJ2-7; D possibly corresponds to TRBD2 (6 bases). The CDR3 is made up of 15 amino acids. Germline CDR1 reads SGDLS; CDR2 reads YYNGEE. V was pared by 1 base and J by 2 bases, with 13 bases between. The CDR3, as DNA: TGTGCCAGCAGCGTAACGGGAGAAGCCCCCTACGAGCAGTACTTC. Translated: CASSVTGEAPYEQYF.

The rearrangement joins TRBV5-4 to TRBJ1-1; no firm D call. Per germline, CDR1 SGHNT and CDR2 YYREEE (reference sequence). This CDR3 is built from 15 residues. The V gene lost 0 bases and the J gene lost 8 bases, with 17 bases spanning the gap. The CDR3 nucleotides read TGTGCCAGCAGCTTGGGTATGGGCGATATCCTCGAAGCTTTCTTT. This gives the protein CASSLGMGDILEAFF.

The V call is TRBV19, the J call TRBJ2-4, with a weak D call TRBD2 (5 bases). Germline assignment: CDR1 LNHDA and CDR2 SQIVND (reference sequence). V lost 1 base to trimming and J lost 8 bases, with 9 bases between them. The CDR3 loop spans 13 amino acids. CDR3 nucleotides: TGTGCCAGTAGTATAGGGGCAGCGGACATTCAGTACTTC. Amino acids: CASSIGAADIQYF.

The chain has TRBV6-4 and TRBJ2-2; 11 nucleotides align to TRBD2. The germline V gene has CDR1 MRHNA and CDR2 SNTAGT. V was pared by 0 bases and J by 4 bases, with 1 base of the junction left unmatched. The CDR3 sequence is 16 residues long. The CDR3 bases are TGTGCCAGCAGTGACTCTAGCGGGGGGGCCACCGGGGAGCTGTTTTTT. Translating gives CASSDSSGGATGELFF.

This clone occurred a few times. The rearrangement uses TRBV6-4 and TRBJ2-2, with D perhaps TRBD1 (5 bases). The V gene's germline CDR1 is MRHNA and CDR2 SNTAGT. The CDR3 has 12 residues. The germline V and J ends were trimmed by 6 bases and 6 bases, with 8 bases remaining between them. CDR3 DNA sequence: TGTGCCAGCAGATCAGGGTCCGGGGAGCTGTTTTTT. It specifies CASRSGSGELFF.

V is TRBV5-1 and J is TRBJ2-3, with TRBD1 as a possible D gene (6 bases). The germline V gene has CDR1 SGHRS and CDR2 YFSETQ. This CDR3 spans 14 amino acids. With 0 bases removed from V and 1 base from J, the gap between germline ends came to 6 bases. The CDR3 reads CASSLEGGTDTQYF. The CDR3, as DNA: TGCGCCAGCAGCTTGGAGGGGGGCACAGATACGCAGTATTTT.

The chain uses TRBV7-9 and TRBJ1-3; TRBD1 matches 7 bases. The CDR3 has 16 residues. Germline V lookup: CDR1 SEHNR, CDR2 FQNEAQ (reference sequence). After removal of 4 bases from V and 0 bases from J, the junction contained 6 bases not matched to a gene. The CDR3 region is CASSSRQGLSGNTIYF. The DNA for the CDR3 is TGTGCCAGCAGCTCACGACAGGGACTCTCTGGAAACACCATATATTTT.

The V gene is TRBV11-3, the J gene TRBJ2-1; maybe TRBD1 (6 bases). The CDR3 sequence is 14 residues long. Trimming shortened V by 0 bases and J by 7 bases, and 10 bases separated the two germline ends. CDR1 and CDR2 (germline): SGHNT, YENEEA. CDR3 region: CASSLDRQGNEQFF. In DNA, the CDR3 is TGTGCCAGCAGCTTAGATCGGCAGGGGAATGAGCAGTTCTTC.

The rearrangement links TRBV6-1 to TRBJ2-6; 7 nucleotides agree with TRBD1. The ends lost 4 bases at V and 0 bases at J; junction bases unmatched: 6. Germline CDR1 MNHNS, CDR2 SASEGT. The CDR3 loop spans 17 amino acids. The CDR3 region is CASSAEGAGSGANVLTF. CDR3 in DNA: TGTGCCAGCAGTGCCGAGGGGGCTGGCTCTGGGGCCAACGTCCTGACTTTC.

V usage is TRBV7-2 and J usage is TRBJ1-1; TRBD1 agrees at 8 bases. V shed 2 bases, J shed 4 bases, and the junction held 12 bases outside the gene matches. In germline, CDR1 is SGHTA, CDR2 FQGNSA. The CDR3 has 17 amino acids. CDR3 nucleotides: TGTGCCAGCAGCTTAAGCCCGAGGACAGGGAGAACCACTGAAGCTTTCTTT. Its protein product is CASSLSPRTGRTTEAFF.

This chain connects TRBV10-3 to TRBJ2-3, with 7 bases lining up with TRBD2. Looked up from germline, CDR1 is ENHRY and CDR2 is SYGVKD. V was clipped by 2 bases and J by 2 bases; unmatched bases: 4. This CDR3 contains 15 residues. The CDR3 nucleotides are TGTGCCATCAGTGAGGGACGGGGGGACACAGATACGCAGTATTTT. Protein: CAISEGRGDTDTQYF.

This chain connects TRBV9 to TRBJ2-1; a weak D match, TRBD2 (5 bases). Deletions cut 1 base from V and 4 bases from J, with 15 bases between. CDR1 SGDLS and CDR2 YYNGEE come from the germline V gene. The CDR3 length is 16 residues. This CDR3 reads CASSVSGALTYNEQFF. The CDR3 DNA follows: TGTGCCAGCAGCGTAAGCGGAGCCCTAACGTACAATGAGCAGTTCTTC.

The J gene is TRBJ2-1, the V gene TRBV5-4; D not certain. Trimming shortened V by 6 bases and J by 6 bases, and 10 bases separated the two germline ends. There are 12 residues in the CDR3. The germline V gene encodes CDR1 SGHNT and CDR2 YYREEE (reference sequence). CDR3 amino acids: CASTSASNEQFF. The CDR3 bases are TGTGCCAGCACCTCGGCTAGCAATGAGCAGTTCTTC.

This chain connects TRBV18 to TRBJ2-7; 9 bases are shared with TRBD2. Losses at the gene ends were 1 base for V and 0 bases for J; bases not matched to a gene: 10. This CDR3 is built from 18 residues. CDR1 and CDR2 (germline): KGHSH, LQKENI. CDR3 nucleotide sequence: TGTGCCAGCTCACCACAGGGACTAGCACCTTCGAGCTCCTACGAGCAGTACTTC. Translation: CASSPQGLAPSSSYEQYF.

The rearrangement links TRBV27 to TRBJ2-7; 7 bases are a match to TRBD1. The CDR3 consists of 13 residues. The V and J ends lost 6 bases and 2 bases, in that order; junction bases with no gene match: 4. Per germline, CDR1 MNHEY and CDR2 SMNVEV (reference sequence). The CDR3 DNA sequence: TGTGCCAGCAGCCTTACAGGGGCCTACGAGCAGTACTTC. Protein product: CASSLTGAYEQYF.

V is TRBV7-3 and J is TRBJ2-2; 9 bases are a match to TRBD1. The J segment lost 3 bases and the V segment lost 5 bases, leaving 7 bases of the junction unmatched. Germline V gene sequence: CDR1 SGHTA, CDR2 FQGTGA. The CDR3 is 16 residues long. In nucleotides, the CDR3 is TGTGCCAGCAGCCTCACCCGGGACAGGGACACCGGGGAGCTGTTTTTT. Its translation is CASSLTRDRDTGELFF.

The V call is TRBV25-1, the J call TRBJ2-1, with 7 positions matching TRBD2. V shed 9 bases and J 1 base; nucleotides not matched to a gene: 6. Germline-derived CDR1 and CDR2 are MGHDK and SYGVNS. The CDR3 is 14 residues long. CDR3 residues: CASQPSGSYNEQFF. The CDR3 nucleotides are TGTGCCAGTCAACCTAGCGGTTCCTACAATGAGCAGTTCTTC.

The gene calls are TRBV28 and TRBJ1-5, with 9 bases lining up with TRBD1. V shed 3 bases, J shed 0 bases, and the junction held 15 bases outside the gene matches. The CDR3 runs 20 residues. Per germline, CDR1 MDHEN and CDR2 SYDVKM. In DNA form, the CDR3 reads TGTGCCAGCAGTTTTGCGGGGAAGGACAGGGGAGGGTTTAGCAATCAGCCCCAGCATTTT. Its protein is CASSFAGKDRGGFSNQPQHF.

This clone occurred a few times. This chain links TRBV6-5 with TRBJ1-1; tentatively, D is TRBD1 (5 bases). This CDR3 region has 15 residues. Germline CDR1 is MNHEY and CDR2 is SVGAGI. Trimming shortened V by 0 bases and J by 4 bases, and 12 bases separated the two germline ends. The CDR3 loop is CASSYSRAGGTEAFF. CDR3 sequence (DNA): TGTGCCAGCAGTTACTCAAGGGCCGGGGGCACTGAAGCTTTCTTT.

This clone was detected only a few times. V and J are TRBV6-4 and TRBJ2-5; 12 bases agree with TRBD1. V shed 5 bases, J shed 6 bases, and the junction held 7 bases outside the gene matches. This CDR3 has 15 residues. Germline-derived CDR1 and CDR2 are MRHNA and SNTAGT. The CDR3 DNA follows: TGTGCCAGCAGTTCGGGACAGGGGGCGCTGAAGACCCAGTACTTC. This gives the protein CASSSGQGALKTQYF.

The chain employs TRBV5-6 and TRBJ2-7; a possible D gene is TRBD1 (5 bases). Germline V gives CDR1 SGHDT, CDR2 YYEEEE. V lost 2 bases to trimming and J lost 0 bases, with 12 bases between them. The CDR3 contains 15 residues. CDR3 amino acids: CASSFWRQSSYEQYF. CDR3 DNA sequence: TGTGCCAGCAGCTTTTGGAGACAGAGCTCCTACGAGCAGTACTTC.

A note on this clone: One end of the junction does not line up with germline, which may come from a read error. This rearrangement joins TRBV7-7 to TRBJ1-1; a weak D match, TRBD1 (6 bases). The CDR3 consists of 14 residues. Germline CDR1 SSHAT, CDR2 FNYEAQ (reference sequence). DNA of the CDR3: TGTGCTAGCAGCCCATGGGACAAAAACACTGAAGCTTTCTTT. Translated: CASSPWDKNTEAFF.

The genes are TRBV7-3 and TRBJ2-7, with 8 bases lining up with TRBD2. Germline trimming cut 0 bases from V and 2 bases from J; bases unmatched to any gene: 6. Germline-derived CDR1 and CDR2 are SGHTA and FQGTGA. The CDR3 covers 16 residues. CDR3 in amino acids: CASSLTRLAGTYEQYF. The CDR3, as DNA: TGTGCCAGCAGCTTAACTCGGCTAGCGGGCACCTACGAGCAGTACTTC.

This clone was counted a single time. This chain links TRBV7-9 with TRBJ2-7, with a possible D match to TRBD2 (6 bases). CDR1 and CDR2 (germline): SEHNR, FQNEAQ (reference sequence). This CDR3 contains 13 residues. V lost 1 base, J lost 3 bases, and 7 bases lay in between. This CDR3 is CASSLGGDYEQYF. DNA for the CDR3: TGTGCCAGCAGCTTAGGCGGGGACTACGAGCAGTACTTC.

CDR3 residues: CASSLSGEGVTEAFF. The CDR3 DNA sequence: TGCGCCAGCAGCTTGTCGGGGGAGGGTGTCACTGAAGCTTTCTTT. The chain joins TRBV5-1 to TRBJ1-1, with D possibly matching TRBD1 (5 bases). V lost 1 base and J 4 bases, leaving 14 bases between the germline ends. Germline V gives CDR1 SGHRS, CDR2 YFSETQ. This CDR3 spans 15 amino acids.